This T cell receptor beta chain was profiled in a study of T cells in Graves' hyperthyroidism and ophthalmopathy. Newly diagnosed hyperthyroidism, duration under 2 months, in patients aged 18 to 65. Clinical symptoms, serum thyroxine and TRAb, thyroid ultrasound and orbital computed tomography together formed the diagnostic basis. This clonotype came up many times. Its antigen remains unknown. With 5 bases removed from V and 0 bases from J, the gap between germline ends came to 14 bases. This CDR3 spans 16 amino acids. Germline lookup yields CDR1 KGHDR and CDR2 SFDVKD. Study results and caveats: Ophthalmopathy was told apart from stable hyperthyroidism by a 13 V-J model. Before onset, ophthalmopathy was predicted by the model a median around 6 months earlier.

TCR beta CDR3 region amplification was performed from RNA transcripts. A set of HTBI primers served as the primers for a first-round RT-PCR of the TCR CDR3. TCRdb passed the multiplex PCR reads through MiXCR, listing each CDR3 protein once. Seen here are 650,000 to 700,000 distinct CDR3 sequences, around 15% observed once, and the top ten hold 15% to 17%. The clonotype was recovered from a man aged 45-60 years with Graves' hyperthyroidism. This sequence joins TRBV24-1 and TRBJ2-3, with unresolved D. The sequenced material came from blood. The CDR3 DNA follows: TGTGCCACCAGTGGGCTGGGAACCGATAGCACAGATACGCAGTATTTT. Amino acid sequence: CATSGLGTDSTDTQYF.